One and the same sample provided the 20 T cell receptor beta chains below, sequenced in a study of human T cells and chemical hapten exposure. Time point noted: pre-sensitization, week 0. Treatment described: therapeutic diphenylcyclopropenone sensitization with weekly scalp DPC. TCRdb reprocessed the RACE reads via MiXCR and lists one record per CDR3 protein. The top ten hold just under 3% of the sample, which has 190,000 or so distinct CDR3 sequences, 30% seen once. Sequenced material: whole blood, taken in connection with sensitization to the hapten diphenylcyclopropenone (DPC). These receptors all come from a woman in her 30s with alopecia areata. Some clones in this sample may be carry-over from other donors' samples.

This chain links TRBV4-3 with TRBJ1-4; 7 bases are shared with TRBD1. The V gene end was trimmed by 1 base and the J gene end by 1 base; junction bases not matched to a gene: 6. The length of the CDR3 is 17 residues. Germline-derived CDR1 and CDR2 are LGHNA and YSLEER. The CDR3, as DNA: TGCGCCAGCAGCCAAGGGGGGAGGGGGCGAACTAATGAAAAACTGTTTTTT. This translates into CASSQGGRGRTNEKLFF.

The chain is built from TRBV6-2 or TRBV6-3 and TRBJ2-1; D gene ambiguous. Germline V CDR1 and CDR2: MNHEY, SVGEGT. V was shortened by 6 bases and J by 7 bases, with 16 bases between the two germline ends. This CDR3 has 14 residues. CDR3 sequence reads: CASSSAGPFNEQFF. CDR3 sequence (DNA): TGTGCCAGCAGCTCGGCCGGCCCGTTTAATGAGCAGTTCTTC.

This clonotype was seen a handful of times. This chain connects TRBV29-1 to TRBJ1-3; D call uncertain. This CDR3 region has 13 residues. Germline V gene sequence: CDR1 SQVTM, CDR2 ANQGSEA. Trimming shortened V by 6 bases and J by 5 bases, and 14 bases separated the two germline ends. This CDR3 reads CSVALDLRNTIYF. The CDR3 DNA sequence: TGCAGCGTGGCACTCGACTTACGAAACACCATATATTTT.

This clonotype was detected only a few times. The chain links TRBV28 to TRBJ1-2; D might be TRBD1 (5 bases). Trimming took off 5 bases at V and 8 bases at J, with 12 bases between the two ends. The CDR3 consists of 12 residues. The germline V gene encodes CDR1 MDHEN and CDR2 SYDVKM. The CDR3 sequence: CASSTGSFGYTF. CDR3 nucleotides: TGTGCCAGCAGTACAGGTTCCTTCGGCTACACCTTC.

The rearrangement joins TRBV11-2 to TRBJ2-3; no definite D call. Germline-derived CDR1 and CDR2 are SGHAT and FQNNGV. V was clipped by 1 base and J by 5 bases, with 10 bases between them. The CDR3 consists of 14 residues. Written as DNA, the CDR3 is TGTGCCAGCAGCTTAGGCATGGTTATAGATACGCAGTATTTT. It encodes CASSLGMVIDTQYF. Looking up the rest from reference TRBV11-2 and TRBJ2-3 gives the full variable domain: EAGVAQSPRYKIIEKRQSVAFWCNPISGHATLYWYQQILGQGPKLLIQFQNNGVVDDSQLPKDRFSAERLKGVDSTLKIQPAKLEDSAVYLCASSLGMVIDTQYFGPGTRLTVL.

This sequence joins TRBV11-1 and TRBJ2-3; D possibly uses TRBD1 or TRBD2 (5 bases each). The CDR3 has 14 amino acids. Germline V gene data show CDR1 as SGHAT and CDR2 as FQDESV (reference sequence). V was trimmed by 6 bases and J by 2 bases, leaving 12 bases between them. CDR3 bases: TGTGCCAGCAGGGGACGGGTCGTCACAGATACGCAGTATTTT. Its translation is CASRGRVVTDTQYF.

V usage is TRBV6-2 or TRBV6-3 and J usage is TRBJ1-1, with a weak D call TRBD1 (5 bases). The CDR3 covers 16 residues. The V gene lost 5 bases and the J gene lost 0 bases, with 16 bases spanning the gap. Germline V gene lookup returns CDR1 MNHEY and CDR2 SVGEGT. This chain's CDR3 is CASSPYGAGLNTEAFF. The CDR3 DNA is TGTGCCAGCAGTCCCTACGGGGCAGGACTGAACACTGAAGCTTTCTTT.

The chain is built from TRBV6-6 and TRBJ1-2; 9 bases are shared with TRBD1. The CDR3 has 15 residues. Germline CDR1 MNHNY, CDR2 SVGAGI (reference sequence). Trimming cost V 4 bases and J 5 bases; bases outside gene matches: 8. The CDR3, as DNA: TGTGCCAGCAGTTCCATTATGACAGGGGGTTATGGCTACACCTTC. This codes for CASSSIMTGGYGYTF.

This clonotype was recorded at least ten times. The J gene is TRBJ1-5, the V gene TRBV29-1, with TRBD1 identical over 7 bases. Trimming removed 6 bases from V and 7 bases from J; junction bases left unmatched: 9. The germline V gene encodes CDR1 SQVTM and CDR2 ANQGSEA. This CDR3 contains 13 residues. This chain's CDR3 is CSVATGVRQPQHF. The CDR3 nucleotides are TGCAGCGTAGCCACAGGGGTTCGGCAGCCCCAGCATTTT.

This clonotype was counted only a few times. The V and J genes are TRBV10-3 and TRBJ1-2; the D gene is possibly TRBD1 (6 bases). The CDR3 length is 12 residues. Germline V CDR1 and CDR2: ENHRY, SYGVKD. V was shortened by 10 bases and J by 4 bases, with 13 bases between the two germline ends. CDR3 nucleotides: TGTGCCACCGCGGGGGGGCTCTATGGCTACACCTTC. Protein product: CATAGGLYGYTF.

V usage is TRBV28 and J usage is TRBJ1-4, with a weak D call TRBD1 (5 bases). The CDR3 has 13 amino acids. CDR1 is MDHEN and CDR2 is SYDVKM in the germline V gene. The V end lost 11 bases, the J end lost 8 bases, and 18 bases lay between the germline ends. CDR3 DNA sequence: TGTGCCGGCGCCGGGGCCCTGGGGGAAAAACTGTTTTTT. Protein product: CAGAGALGEKLFF.

This clonotype was seen ten or more times. The V and J genes are TRBV28 and TRBJ1-2; D gene unclear. From germline, CDR1 is MDHEN and CDR2 SYDVKM. This CDR3 has 11 amino acids. Trimming removed 5 bases at V and 8 bases at J, with 9 bases between. The CDR3 nucleotides are TGTGCCAGCAGTCGGACGGAGGGCTACACCTTC. Protein sequence: CASSRTEGYTF.

The chain is built from TRBV5-1 and TRBJ2-7; tentatively, D is TRBD2 (6 bases). V gave up 0 bases and J gave up 7 bases, with 14 bases separating them. Germline CDR1 is SGHRS and CDR2 is YFSETQ. The CDR3 has 14 amino acids. This CDR3 reads CASSLGPVGGEQYF. The CDR3 region has the DNA TGCGCCAGCAGCTTGGGACCGGTTGGGGGGGAGCAGTACTTC.

The rearrangement joins TRBV20-1 to TRBJ1-5; tentative D call: TRBD1 (5 bases). Between the trimmed V and J ends, which lost 1 base and 2 bases, there was a span of 12 bases. The length of the CDR3 is 15 residues. Looked up from germline, CDR1 is DFQATT and CDR2 is SNEGSKA (reference sequence). The CDR3 loop is CSARGPGGGNQPQHF. The CDR3 DNA reads as TGCAGTGCTAGAGGGCCCGGGGGAGGCAATCAGCCCCAGCATTTT.

The chain is built from TRBV4-3 and TRBJ2-1; TRBD2 matches at 7 bases. Germline V gene sequence: CDR1 LGHNA, CDR2 YSLEER. The length of the CDR3 is 17 residues. The J segment lost 4 bases and the V segment lost 0 bases, leaving 9 bases of the junction unmatched. Here the CDR3 reads CASSQDPAGVGYNEQFF. CDR3 DNA: TGCGCCAGCAGCCAAGATCCGGCGGGAGTGGGATACAATGAGCAGTTCTTC.

The sample holds many counts of this clonotype. The rearrangement links TRBV5-1 to TRBJ2-5, with 9 bases matching TRBD1. CDR1 is SGHRS and CDR2 is YFSETQ in the germline V gene. This CDR3 is built from 16 residues. The V segment lost 0 bases and the J segment 4 bases; nucleotides outside the gene matches: 7. The CDR3 sequence: CASSLGQGGTGETQYF. In DNA, the CDR3 is TGCGCCAGCAGCTTGGGACAGGGGGGGACCGGAGAGACCCAGTACTTC. The full variable domain, with the rest looked up from reference TRBV5-1 and TRBJ2-5, is KAGVTQTPRYLIKTRGQQVTLSCSPISGHRSVSWYQQTPGQGLQFLFEYFSETQRNKGNFPGRFSGRQFSNSRSEMNVSTLELGDSALYLCASSLGQGGTGETQYFGPGTRLLVL.

The chain is built from TRBV28 and TRBJ2-7; the match to TRBD1 covers 9 bases. This CDR3 comprises 15 residues. V dropped 8 bases and J dropped 0; count of bases not matched to a gene: 8. Germline V CDR1 and CDR2: MDHEN, SYDVKM. Here the CDR3 reads CASGPPGQGSYEQYF. CDR3 coding DNA: TGTGCCAGCGGGCCCCCGGGACAGGGCTCCTACGAGCAGTACTTC.

V usage is TRBV19 and J usage is TRBJ2-2; possibly TRBD1 for D (5 bases). V was trimmed by 5 bases and J by 4 bases, leaving 14 bases between them. Germline CDR1 and CDR2: LNHDA and SQIVND (reference sequence). The CDR3 is made up of 15 amino acids. The CDR3 nucleotides read TGTGCCAGTAGTCTAGTGACAGTCGGCACCGGGGAGCTGTTTTTT. The encoded protein is CASSLVTVGTGELFF.

J is TRBJ1-4 and V is TRBV29-1; unclear D gene. From germline, CDR1 is SQVTM and CDR2 ANQGSEA. V dropped 5 bases and J dropped 8 bases, with 21 bases sitting between them. The CDR3 is made up of 15 amino acids. The chain's CDR3 is CSVKDGAIGTEKLFF. CDR3 sequence (DNA): TGCAGCGTTAAGGACGGCGCAATTGGAACGGAAAAACTGTTTTTT.

This clonotype came up a few times. This chain uses TRBV7-9 with TRBJ2-3; no clear D gene. The CDR3 has 13 amino acids. Germline CDR1 reads SEHNR; CDR2 reads FQNEAQ (reference sequence). V lost 5 bases and J lost 3, with 9 bases in between. CDR3 sequence: CASSPAGTDTQYF. CDR3 DNA sequence: TGTGCCAGCAGCCCTGCCGGGACAGATACGCAGTATTTT. The variable domain in full, completed from reference TRBV7-9 and TRBJ2-3, reads DTGVSQNPRHKITKRGQNVTFRCDPISEHNRLYWYRQTLGQGPEFLTYFQNEAQLEKSRLLSDRFSAERPKGSFSTLEIQRTEQGDSAMYLCASSPAGTDTQYFGPGTRLTVL.